This T cell receptor beta chain was captured in a study of read filtering for tumor transcriptome and immune sequencing. Study conclusions and caveats: The sorted CD138-negative fraction was a mixed bone marrow immune population, not purified T cells. IR-seq and RNA-seq agreed better without single-read clonotypes.

V shed 8 bases and J 5 bases; nucleotides not matched to a gene: 4. This CDR3 contains 13 residues. Germline lookup yields CDR1 DFQATT and CDR2 SNEGSKA (reference sequence). From about 400 ng of RNA, a library with molecular barcoded alpha/delta and beta/gamma adaptors was made. TCRdb reanalysed the reads using MiXCR and keeps one entry per CDR3 protein. The table includes about 50,000 distinct CDR3 sequences, around 21% detected once. This clonotype was recorded at least ten times. Its antigen remains unidentified. The chain uses TRBV20-1 and TRBJ2-1; TRBD2 agrees at 12 bases. Sample: a population of CD138-negative cells sorted from bone marrow. The TCR sequence derives from a donor at least 40 years old with multiple myeloma. In DNA, the CDR3 is TGCAGTCCTGGACTAGCGGGGAACAATGAGCAGTTCTTC. It codes for CSPGLAGNNEQFF.